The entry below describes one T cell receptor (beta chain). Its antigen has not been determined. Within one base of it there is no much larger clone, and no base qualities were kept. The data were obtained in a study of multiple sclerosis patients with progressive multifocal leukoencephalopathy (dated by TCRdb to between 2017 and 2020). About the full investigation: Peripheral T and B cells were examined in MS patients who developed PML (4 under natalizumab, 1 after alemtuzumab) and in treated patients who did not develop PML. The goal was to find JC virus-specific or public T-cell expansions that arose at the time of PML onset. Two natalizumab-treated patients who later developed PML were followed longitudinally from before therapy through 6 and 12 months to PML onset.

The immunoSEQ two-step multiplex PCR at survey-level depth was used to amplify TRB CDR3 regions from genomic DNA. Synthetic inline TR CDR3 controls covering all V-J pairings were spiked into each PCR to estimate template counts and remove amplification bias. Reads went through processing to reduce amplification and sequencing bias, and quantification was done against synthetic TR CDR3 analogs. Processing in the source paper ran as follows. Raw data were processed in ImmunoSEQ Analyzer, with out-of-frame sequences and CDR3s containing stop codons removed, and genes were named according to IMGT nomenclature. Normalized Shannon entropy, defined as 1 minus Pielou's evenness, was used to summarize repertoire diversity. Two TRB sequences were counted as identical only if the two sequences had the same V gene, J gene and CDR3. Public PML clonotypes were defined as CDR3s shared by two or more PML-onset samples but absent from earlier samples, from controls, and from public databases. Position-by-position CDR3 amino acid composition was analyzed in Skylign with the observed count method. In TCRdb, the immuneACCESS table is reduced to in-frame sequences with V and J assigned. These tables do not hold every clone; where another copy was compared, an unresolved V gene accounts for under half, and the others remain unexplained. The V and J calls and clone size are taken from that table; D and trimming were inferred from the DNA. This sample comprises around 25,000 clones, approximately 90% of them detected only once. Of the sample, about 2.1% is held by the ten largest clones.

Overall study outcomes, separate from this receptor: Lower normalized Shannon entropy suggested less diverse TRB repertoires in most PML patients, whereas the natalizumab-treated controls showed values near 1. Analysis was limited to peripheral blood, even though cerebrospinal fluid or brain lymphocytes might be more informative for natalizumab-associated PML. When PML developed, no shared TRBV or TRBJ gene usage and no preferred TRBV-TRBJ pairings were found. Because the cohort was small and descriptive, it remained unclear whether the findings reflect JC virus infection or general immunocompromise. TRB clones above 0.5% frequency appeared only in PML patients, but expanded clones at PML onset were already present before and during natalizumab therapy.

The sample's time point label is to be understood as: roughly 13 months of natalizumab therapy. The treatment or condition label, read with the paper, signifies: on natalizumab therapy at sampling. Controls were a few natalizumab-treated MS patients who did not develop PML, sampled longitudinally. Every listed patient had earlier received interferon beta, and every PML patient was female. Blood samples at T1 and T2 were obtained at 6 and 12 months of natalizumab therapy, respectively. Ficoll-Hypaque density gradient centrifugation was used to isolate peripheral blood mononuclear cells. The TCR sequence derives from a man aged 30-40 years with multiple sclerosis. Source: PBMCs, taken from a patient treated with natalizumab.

This receptor carries the CDR3 CASSTGTDLSGANVLTF. The nucleotide sequence reads TGTGCCAGCAGCACCGGGACAGATCTCTCTGGGGCCAACGTCCTGACTTTC. This chain joins TRBV5-4 to TRBJ2-6; 7 junctional bases match TRBD1. The CDR3 contains 17 residues, cysteine and phenylalanine counted. Only the CDR3 region is kept as DNA, spanning 51 bases read in frame from base 1. V has 4 bases trimmed and J has 0 bases trimmed; junction bases matching no gene number 7. Via the germline V gene (reference sequence), CDR1 is SGHNT and CDR2 YYREEE.